The clone carrying this T cell receptor beta chain was counted ten times or more. Its antigen is unknown. The data were taken from a study of spatial heterogeneity in lung cancer. Across the whole study: Counts of TCR transcripts in tumor regions correlated strongly with a matched bulk RNA-seq T cell module score. Study-level findings and limits: How many expanded intratumoral alpha and beta TCRs were present tracked the tumor mutation count, which was a count of nonsynonymous mutations.

Every cDNA TCR molecule received its own unique molecular identifier. From the 5' RACE reads, TCRdb called clonotypes with MiXCR, one entry per CDR3 protein. There are approximately 5,600 distinct CDR3 sequences in the sample; roughly 8.2% occur only once, and about a quarter lies in the top ten. This sample's time point: sample taken at primary tumor resection. There were roughly 72 donors, all of them untreated patients with early-stage non-small cell lung cancer. V lost 0 bases to trimming and J lost 2 bases, with 8 bases between them. Germline lookup yields CDR1 MNHEY and CDR2 SVGEGT. This CDR3 contains 14 residues.

The chain combines TRBV6-2 or TRBV6-3 with TRBJ2-7, with no clear D. The material was lung tumor tissue, obtained at surgery. The TCR originated in a female donor with early-stage non-small cell lung cancer. CDR3 protein: CASSYSSAPYEQYF. The CDR3 coding sequence is TGTGCCAGCAGTTACTCATCAGCTCCCTACGAGCAGTACTTC.